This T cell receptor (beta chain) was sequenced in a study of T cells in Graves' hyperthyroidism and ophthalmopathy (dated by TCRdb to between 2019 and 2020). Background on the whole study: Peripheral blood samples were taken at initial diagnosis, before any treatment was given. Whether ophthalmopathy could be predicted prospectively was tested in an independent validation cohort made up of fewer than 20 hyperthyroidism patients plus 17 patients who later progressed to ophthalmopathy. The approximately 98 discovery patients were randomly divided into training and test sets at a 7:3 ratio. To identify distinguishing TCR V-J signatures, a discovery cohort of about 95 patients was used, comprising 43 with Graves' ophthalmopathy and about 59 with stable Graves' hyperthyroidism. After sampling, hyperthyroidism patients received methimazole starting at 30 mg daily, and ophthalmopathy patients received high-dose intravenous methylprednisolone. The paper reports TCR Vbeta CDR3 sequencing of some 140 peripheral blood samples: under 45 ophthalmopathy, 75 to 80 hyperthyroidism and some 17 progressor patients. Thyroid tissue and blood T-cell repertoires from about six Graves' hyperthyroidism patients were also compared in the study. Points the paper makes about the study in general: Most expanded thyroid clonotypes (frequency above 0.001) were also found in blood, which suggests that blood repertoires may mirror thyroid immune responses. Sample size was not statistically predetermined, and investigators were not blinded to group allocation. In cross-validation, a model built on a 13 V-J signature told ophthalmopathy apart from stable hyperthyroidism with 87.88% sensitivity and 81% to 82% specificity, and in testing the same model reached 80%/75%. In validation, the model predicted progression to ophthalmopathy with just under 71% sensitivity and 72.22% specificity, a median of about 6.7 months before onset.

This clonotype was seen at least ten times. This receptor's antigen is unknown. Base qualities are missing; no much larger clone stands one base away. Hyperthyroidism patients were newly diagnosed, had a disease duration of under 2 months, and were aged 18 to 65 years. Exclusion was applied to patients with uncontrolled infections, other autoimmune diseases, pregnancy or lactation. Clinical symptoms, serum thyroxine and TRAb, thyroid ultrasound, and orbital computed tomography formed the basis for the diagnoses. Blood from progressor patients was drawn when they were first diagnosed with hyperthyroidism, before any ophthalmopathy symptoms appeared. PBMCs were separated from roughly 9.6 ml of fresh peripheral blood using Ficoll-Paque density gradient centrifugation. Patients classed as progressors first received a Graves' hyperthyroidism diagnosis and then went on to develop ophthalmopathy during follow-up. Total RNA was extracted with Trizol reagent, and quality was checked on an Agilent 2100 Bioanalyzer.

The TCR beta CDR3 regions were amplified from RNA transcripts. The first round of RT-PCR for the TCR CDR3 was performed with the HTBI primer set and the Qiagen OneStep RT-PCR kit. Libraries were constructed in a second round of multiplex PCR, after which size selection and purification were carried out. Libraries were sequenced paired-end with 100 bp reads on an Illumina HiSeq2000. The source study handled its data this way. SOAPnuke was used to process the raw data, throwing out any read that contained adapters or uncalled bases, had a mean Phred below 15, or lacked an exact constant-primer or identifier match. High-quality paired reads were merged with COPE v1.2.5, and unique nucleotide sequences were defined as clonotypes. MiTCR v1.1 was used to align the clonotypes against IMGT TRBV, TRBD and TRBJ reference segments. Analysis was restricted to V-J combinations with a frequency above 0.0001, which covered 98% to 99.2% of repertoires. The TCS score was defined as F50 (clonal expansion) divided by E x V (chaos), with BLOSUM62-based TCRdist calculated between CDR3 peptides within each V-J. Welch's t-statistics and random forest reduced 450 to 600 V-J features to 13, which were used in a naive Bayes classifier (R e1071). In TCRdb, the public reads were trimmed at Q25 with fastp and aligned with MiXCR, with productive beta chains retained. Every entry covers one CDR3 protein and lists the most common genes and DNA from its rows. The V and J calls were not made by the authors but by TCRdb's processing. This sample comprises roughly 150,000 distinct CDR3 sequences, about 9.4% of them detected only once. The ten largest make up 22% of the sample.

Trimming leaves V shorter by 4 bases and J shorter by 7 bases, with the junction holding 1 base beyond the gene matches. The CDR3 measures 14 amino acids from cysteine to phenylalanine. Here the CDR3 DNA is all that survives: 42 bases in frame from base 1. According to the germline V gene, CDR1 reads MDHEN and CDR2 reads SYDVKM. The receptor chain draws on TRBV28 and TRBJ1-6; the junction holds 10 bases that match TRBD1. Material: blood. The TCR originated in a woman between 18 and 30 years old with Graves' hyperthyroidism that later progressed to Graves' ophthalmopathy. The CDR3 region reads CASSSGQGNSPLHF. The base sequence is TGTGCCAGCAGTTCGGGACAGGGGAATTCACCCCTCCACTTT. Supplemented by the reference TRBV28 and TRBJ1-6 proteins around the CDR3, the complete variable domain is DVKVTQSSRYLVKRTGEKVFLECVQDMDHENMFWYRQDPGLGLRLIYFSYDVKMKEKGDIPEGYSVSREKKERFSLILESASTNQTSMYLCASSSGQGNSPLHFGNGTRLTVT.